The clone carrying this T cell receptor beta chain appeared many times. The antigen remains undetermined. This record belongs to a study of blood T cells in healthy people across ages. Study-level results: The study found more naive CD4+ cells and higher diversity in long-lived than aged donors. From one million sequenced T cells, diversity estimates were lower bounds.

About 10 milliliters of peripheral blood were drawn from each donor. The second PCR ran about 6 to 12 cycles with a sample-barcoded 5' primer and J-beta primers. TCRdb reprocessed the 5' RACE reads via MiXCR and lists one record per CDR3 protein. The table includes hundreds of thousands of distinct CDR3 sequences, about a third detected once. Germline CDR1 is SGDLS and CDR2 is YYNGEE. The CDR3 is made up of 16 amino acids. Trimming cost V 3 bases and J 9 bases; bases outside gene matches: 14. The chain carries TRBV9 and TRBJ2-1, with TRBD2 matching 8 bases. Sequenced input: blood. The origin of this receptor is an elderly woman in good health. CDR3 bases: TGTGCCAGCAGCGCGACAGCGAGGACTAGCTCTGGTGAGCAGTTCTTC. Amino acids: CASSATARTSSGEQFF.